This is a list of T cell receptor beta chains from one sample in a study of patients with pleural tuberculosis. TCRdb used MiXCR to reprocess the reads, holding one entry per CDR3 protein. The repertoire holds about 29,000 distinct CDR3 sequences, with over 15% as singletons. Input material: peripheral blood. These TCRs come from a human donor with pleural tuberculosis. Both conserved end residues are part of each CDR3.

v_gene: TRBV25-1; j_gene: TRBJ1-1; CDR3aa: CASSEKGYNTEAFF
v_gene: TRBV6-1; j_gene: TRBJ1-6; CDR3aa: CASTARNSPLHF
v_gene: TRBV27; j_gene: TRBJ2-1; CDR3aa: CASSLSVRNPPFNEQFF
v_gene: TRBV4-1; j_gene: TRBJ1-5; CDR3aa: CASSQGNRINSNQPQHF
v_gene: TRBV6-5; j_gene: TRBJ1-3; CDR3aa: CASAGQNRNTIYF
v_gene: TRBV9; j_gene: TRBJ1-6; CDR3aa: CASSVEGQRTPLHF
v_gene: TRBV11-3; j_gene: TRBJ1-1; CDR3aa: CASSLTRDTEAFF
v_gene: TRBV2; j_gene: TRBJ1-1; CDR3aa: CASARDRNTGAFF
v_gene: TRBV20-1; j_gene: TRBJ2-3; CDR3aa: CSAREVGYTDTQYF
v_gene: TRBV7-2; j_gene: TRBJ1-5; CDR3aa: CASSSGASIQPQHF
v_gene: TRBV6-6; j_gene: TRBJ1-2; CDR3aa: CASSYGSFYGYTF
v_gene: TRBV20-1; j_gene: TRBJ1-1; CDR3aa: CSARSGATGLSTEAFF
v_gene: TRBV28; j_gene: TRBJ1-1; CDR3aa: CASRGGGTGTGRTEAFF
v_gene: TRBV29-1; j_gene: TRBJ2-7; CDR3aa: CSVVSAPSYEQYF
v_gene: TRBV6-2/TRBV6-3; j_gene: TRBJ2-5; CDR3aa: CASSYSIQASSDEETQYF
v_gene: TRBV27; j_gene: TRBJ1-5; CDR3aa: CASSPLDRVDQPQHF
v_gene: TRBV15; j_gene: TRBJ2-5; CDR3aa: CATRSGGAQETQYF
v_gene: TRBV2; j_gene: TRBJ2-5; CDR3aa: CASSAKEGPEETQYF
v_gene: TRBV27; j_gene: TRBJ2-7; CDR3aa: CASSWDRGYEQYF
v_gene: TRBV2; j_gene: TRBJ2-1; CDR3aa: CASKNDRGTYNEQFF
v_gene: TRBV20-1; j_gene: TRBJ2-7; CDR3aa: CSARDLSGLAVYEQYF
v_gene: TRBV5-4; j_gene: TRBJ2-5; CDR3aa: CASKPGTDQETQYF
v_gene: TRBV7-9; j_gene: TRBJ2-5; CDR3aa: CASSLRGSTSGARDQYF
v_gene: TRBV12-3/TRBV12-4; j_gene: TRBJ2-7; CDR3aa: CASGHLNSYEQYF
v_gene: TRBV6-2/TRBV6-3; j_gene: TRBJ1-1; CDR3aa: CASSYLQGTEAFF
v_gene: TRBV20-1; j_gene: TRBJ2-3; CDR3aa: CSARSGGVGTDTQYF
v_gene: TRBV19; j_gene: TRBJ1-3; CDR3aa: CASGREGNTIYF
v_gene: TRBV5-5; j_gene: TRBJ1-6; CDR3aa: CASSSWTANSPLHF
v_gene: TRBV27; j_gene: TRBJ2-1; CDR3aa: CASSSQGLGAYNEQFF
v_gene: TRBV2; j_gene: TRBJ1-1; CDR3aa: CASSGRTGTNTEAFF
v_gene: TRBV29-1; j_gene: TRBJ2-1; CDR3aa: CSVASGVGLYNEQFF
v_gene: TRBV15; j_gene: TRBJ1-2; CDR3aa: CATSRDPQGGYTF
v_gene: TRBV3-1; j_gene: TRBJ1-2; CDR3aa: CASSQVGNYGYTF
v_gene: TRBV6-9; j_gene: TRBJ2-3; CDR3aa: CASILRAGRNTDTQYF
v_gene: TRBV27; j_gene: TRBJ2-7; CDR3aa: CASSYDGSYEQYF
v_gene: TRBV28; j_gene: TRBJ2-1; CDR3aa: CASRRQSYNEQFF
v_gene: TRBV28; j_gene: TRBJ1-1; CDR3aa: CASSLIEGTEAFF
v_gene: TRBV7-9; j_gene: TRBJ1-1; CDR3aa: CASSRSDRLNTEAFF
v_gene: TRBV10-3; j_gene: TRBJ1-1; CDR3aa: CAISESWNTEAFF
v_gene: TRBV11-2; j_gene: TRBJ2-7; CDR3aa: CASSTGPRGEQYF
v_gene: TRBV20-1; j_gene: TRBJ2-3; CDR3aa: CSATQGKDTQYF
v_gene: TRBV4-1; j_gene: TRBJ2-7; CDR3aa: CASSEYSGSIYEQYF
v_gene: TRBV4-1; j_gene: TRBJ1-5; CDR3aa: CASKERGTLGSNQPQHF
v_gene: TRBV14; j_gene: TRBJ1-1; CDR3aa: CASSPGLNTEAFF
v_gene: TRBV12-3/TRBV12-4; j_gene: TRBJ1-2; CDR3aa: CASSLGPNGYTF
v_gene: TRBV7-2; j_gene: TRBJ2-5; CDR3aa: CASSPGTSQETQYF
v_gene: TRBV6-1; j_gene: TRBJ2-5; CDR3aa: CASSQPRGGRETRYF
v_gene: TRBV2; j_gene: TRBJ1-5; CDR3aa: CASGGRCNRPQHF
v_gene: TRBV12-3/TRBV12-4; j_gene: TRBJ1-5; CDR3aa: CASTPGGGNQPQHF
v_gene: TRBV4-3; j_gene: TRBJ2-3; CDR3aa: CASSRGGETDTQYF
v_gene: TRBV20-1; j_gene: TRBJ1-1; CDR3aa: CSAREGATEAFF